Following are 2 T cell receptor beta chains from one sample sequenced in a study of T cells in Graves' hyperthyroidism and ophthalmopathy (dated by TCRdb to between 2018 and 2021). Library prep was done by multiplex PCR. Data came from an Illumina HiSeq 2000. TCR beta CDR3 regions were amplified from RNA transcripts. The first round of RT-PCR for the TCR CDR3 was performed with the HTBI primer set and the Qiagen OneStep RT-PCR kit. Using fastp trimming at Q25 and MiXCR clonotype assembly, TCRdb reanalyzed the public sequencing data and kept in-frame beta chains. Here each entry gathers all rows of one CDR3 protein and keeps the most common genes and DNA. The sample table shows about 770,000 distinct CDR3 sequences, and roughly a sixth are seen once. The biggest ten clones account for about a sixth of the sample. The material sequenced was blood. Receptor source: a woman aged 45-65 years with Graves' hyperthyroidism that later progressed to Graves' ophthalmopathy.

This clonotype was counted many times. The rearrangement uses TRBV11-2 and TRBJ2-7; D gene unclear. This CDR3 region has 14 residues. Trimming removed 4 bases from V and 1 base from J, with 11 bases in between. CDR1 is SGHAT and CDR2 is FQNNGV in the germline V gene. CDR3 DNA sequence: TGTGCCAGCAGCTCAGAGAGACTGTCCTACGAGCAGTACTTC. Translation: CASSSERLSYEQYF.

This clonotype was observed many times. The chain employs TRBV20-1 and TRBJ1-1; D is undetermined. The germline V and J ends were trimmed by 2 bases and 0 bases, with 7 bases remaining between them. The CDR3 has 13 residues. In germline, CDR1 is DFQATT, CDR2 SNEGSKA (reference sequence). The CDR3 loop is CSARQNMNTEAFF. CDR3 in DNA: TGCAGTGCTAGACAGAATATGAACACTGAAGCTTTCTTT.